Following are 4 T cell receptor beta chains from one sample sequenced in a study of T cell responses to AZD1222 COVID-19 vaccine. Here immunoSEQ multiplex PCR was the method, and the copy in TCRdb shows in-frame clones only, minus some. Among 100,000 or so clones listed, around 87% were seen once. The sequenced sample was peripheral blood, obtained on day 0 of AZD1222 vaccination. These receptors all come from an adult in good health.

The chain couples TRBV7-8 to TRBJ2-2; no clear D. The CDR3 runs to 13 residues. With 7 bases removed from V and 3 bases from J, the gap between germline ends came to 9 bases. Germline CDR1 and CDR2: SGHVS and FQNEAQ. CDR3 coding DNA: TGTGCCAGCAAGTCTATCGACACCGGGGAGCTGTTTTTT. Encoded protein: CASKSIDTGELFF.

V is TRBV27 and J is TRBJ1-5; D possibly corresponds to TRBD1 (6 bases). The CDR3 consists of 15 residues. The germline V gene encodes CDR1 MNHEY and CDR2 SMNVEV (reference sequence). Trimming removed 6 bases from V and 7 bases from J, with 19 bases in between. CDR3 sequence (DNA): TGTGCCAGCAGCCCCATGACAGGTGGCCGCCAGCCCCAGCATTTT. Protein sequence: CASSPMTGGRQPQHF.

The chain combines TRBV29-1 with TRBJ1-1; 7 positions agree with TRBD1. Germline CDR1 SQVTM, CDR2 ANQGSEA. The CDR3 is made up of 13 amino acids. The V gene end was trimmed by 7 bases and the J gene end by 0 bases; junction bases not matched to a gene: 5. The CDR3 nucleotides read TGCAGCGCCTGGACAGGCGTGAACACTGAAGCTTTCTTT. Its translation is CSAWTGVNTEAFF. Full variable domain (remainder filled in from reference TRBV29-1 and TRBJ1-1): SAVISQKPSRDICQRGTSLTIQCQVDSQVTMMFWYRQQPGQSLTLIATANQGSEATYESGFVIDKFPISRPNLTFSTLTVSNMSPEDSSIYLCSAWTGVNTEAFFGQGTRLTVV.

This clone was seen once. This rearrangement joins TRBV5-1 to TRBJ2-1; D gene unclear. The CDR3 length is 14 residues. Trimming took off 1 base at V and 5 bases at J, with 10 bases between the two ends. The germline gives CDR1 SGHRS, CDR2 YFSETQ. CDR3 coding DNA: TGCGCCAGCAGCTTGCTGGGGTTTGACAATGAGCAGTTCTTC. Encoded protein: CASSLLGFDNEQFF.